This entry is about one T cell receptor (beta chain). These data belong to a study of T cells after yellow fever vaccination. Whole-study context: Any fraction with a low cell number was prepared using SMART-Seq v4 Ultra Low Input.

The 5'RACE template-switching step produced TCR cDNA and added a universal primer site and UMIs. TCRdb reanalysed the 5' RACE reads using MiXCR and keeps one entry per CDR3 protein. The profile covers 350,000 to 450,000 distinct CDR3 sequences, with roughly 20% appearing a single time and about 18% taken by the ten largest. The sequences come from PBMCs, collected before the yellow fever booster vaccination. The receptor was isolated from a man aged 18 to 30 who received the YFV17D yellow fever vaccine.

The CDR3 region has the DNA TGTGCCAGCAGAAAGGGTGCGGGCTACGAGCAGTACTTC. Protein product: CASRKGAGYEQYF. The chain links TRBV2 to TRBJ2-7; D is possibly TRBD2 (5 bases). Germline CDR1 is SNHLY and CDR2 is FYNNEI. Trimming removed 6 bases from V and 3 bases from J, with 12 bases in between. CDR3 length equals 13 residues.